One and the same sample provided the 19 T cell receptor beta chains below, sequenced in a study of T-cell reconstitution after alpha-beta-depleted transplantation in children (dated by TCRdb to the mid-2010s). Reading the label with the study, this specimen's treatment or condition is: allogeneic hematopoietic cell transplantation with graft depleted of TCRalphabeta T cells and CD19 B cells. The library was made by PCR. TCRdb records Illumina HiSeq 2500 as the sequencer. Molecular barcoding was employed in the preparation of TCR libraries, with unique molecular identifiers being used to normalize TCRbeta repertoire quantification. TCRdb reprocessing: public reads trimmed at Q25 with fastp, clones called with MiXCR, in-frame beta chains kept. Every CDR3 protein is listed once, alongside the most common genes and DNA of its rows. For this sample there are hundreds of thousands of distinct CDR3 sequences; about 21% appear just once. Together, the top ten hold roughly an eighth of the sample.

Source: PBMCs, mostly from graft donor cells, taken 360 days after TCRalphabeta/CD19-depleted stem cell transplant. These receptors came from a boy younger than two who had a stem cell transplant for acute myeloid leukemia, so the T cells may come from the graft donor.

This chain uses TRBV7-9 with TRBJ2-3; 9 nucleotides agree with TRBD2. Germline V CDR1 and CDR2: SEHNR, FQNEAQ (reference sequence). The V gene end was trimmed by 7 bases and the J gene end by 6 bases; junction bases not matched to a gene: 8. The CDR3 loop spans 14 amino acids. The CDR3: CASNPLGLADTQYF. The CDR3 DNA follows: TGTGCCAGCAACCCACTAGGACTAGCGGATACGCAGTATTTT. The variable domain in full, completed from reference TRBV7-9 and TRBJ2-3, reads DTGVSQNPRHKITKRGQNVTFRCDPISEHNRLYWYRQTLGQGPEFLTYFQNEAQLEKSRLLSDRFSAERPKGSFSTLEIQRTEQGDSAMYLCASNPLGLADTQYFGPGTRLTVL.

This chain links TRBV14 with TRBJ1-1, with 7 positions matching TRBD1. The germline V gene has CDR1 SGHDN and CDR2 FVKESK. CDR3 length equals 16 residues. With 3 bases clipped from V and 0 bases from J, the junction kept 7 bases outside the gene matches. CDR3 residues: CASSHHKTGMNTEAFF. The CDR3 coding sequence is TGTGCCAGCAGCCATCATAAGACAGGGATGAACACTGAAGCTTTCTTT.

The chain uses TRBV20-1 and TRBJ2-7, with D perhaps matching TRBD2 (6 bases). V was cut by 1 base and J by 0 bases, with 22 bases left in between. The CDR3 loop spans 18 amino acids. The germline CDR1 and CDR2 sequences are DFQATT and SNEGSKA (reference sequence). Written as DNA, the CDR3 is TGCAGTGCTAGAGTAAGGGGTGGAGGGACCCACAGCTCCTACGAGCAGTACGTC. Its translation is CSARVRGGGTHSSYEQYV.

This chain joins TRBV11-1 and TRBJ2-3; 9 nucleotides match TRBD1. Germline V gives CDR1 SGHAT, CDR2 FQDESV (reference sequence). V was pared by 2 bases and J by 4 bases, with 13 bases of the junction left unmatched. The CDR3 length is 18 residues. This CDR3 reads CASSLRPRGQGYADTQYF. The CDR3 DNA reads TGTGCCAGCAGCTTAAGACCCCGAGGACAGGGGTACGCAGATACGCAGTATTTT.

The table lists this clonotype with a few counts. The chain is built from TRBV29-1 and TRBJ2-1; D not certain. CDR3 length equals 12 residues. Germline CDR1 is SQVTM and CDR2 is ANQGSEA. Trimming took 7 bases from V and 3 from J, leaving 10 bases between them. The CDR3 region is CSAGVGYNEQFF. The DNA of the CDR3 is TGCAGCGCTGGGGTGGGCTACAATGAGCAGTTCTTC.

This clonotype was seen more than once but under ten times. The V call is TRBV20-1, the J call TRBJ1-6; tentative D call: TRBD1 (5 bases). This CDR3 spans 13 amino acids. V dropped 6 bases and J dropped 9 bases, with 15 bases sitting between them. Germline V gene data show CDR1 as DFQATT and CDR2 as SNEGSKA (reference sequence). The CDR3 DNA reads TGCAGTGCCCCAGGGAGGGTGACTTCACCCCTCCACTTT. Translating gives CSAPGRVTSPLHF.

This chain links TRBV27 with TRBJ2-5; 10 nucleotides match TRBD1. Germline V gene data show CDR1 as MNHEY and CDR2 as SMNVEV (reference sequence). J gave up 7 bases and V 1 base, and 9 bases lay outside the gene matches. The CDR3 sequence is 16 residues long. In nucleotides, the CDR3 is TGTGCCAGCAGTTTATGGGGAGGGACAGGGGAAGGGACCCAGTACTTC. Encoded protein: CASSLWGGTGEGTQYF.

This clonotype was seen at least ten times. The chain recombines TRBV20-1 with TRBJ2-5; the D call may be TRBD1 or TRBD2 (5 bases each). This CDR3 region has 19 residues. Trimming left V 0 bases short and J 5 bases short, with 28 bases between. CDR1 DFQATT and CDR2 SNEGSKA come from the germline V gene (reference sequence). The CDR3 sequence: CSARDIGIGSRGWGETQYF. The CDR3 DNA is TGCAGTGCTAGAGATATAGGGATAGGGTCTCGGGGATGGGGGGAGACCCAGTACTTC.

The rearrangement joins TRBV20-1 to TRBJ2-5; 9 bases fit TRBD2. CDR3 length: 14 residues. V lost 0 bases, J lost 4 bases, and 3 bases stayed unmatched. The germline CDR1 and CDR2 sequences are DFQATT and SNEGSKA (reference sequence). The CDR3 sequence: CSARDQLAGETQYF. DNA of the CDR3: TGCAGTGCTAGAGACCAACTAGCGGGAGAGACCCAGTACTTC.

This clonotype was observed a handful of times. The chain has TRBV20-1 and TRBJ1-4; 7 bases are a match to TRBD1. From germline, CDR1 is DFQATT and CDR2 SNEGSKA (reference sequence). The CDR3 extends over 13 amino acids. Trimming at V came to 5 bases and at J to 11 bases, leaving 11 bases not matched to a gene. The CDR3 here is CSAPRTGQDKLFF. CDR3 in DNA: TGCAGTGCTCCGAGGACAGGACAGGATAAACTGTTTTTT.

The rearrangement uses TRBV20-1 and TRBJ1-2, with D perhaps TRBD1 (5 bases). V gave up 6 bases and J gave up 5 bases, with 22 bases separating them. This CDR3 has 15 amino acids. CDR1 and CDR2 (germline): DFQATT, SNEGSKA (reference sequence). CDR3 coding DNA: TGCAGTGCCCCAAGCGTGGGAGGGGCCCTATATGGCTACACCTTC. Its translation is CSAPSVGGALYGYTF.

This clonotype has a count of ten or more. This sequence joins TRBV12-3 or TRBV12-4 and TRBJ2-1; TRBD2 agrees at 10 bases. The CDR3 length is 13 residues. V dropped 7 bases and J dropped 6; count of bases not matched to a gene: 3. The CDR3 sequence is CASKAGGPNEQFF. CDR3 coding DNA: TGTGCCAGCAAAGCGGGGGGGCCCAATGAGCAGTTCTTC.

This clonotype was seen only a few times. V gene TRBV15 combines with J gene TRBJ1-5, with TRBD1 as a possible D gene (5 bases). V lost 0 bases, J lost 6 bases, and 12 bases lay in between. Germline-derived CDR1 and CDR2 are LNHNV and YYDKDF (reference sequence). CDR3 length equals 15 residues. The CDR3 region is CATSRDRGEGQPQHF. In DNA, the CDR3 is TGTGCCACCAGCAGAGATAGAGGGGAGGGTCAGCCCCAGCATTTT.

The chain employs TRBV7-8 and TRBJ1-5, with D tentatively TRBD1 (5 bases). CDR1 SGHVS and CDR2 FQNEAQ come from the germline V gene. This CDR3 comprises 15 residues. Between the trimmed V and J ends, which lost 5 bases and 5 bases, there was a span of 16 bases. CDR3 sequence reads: CASSLEAGTDQPQHF. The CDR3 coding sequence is TGTGCCAGCAGCCTAGAGGCGGGGACCGATCAGCCCCAGCATTTT. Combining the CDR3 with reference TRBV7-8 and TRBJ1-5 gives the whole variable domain GAGVSQSPRYKVAKRGQDVALRCDPISGHVSLFWYQQALGQGPEFLTYFQNEAQLDKSGLPSDRFFAERPEGSVSTLKIQRTQQEDSAVYLCASSLEAGTDQPQHFGDGTRLSIL.

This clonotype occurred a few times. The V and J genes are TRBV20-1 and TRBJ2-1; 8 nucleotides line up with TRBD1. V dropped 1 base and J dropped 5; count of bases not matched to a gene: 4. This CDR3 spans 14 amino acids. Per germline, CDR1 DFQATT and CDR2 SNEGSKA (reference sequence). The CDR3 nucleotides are TGCAGTGCTAGAGGCTGGGACAGGAACAATGAGCAGTTCTTC. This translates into CSARGWDRNNEQFF.

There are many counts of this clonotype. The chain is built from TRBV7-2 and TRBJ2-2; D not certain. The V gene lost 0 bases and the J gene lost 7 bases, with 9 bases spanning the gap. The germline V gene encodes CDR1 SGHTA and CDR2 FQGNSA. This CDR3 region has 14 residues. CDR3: CASSLASTGGELFF. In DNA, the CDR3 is TGTGCCAGCAGCTTAGCTTCTACTGGCGGGGAGCTGTTTTTT.

The CDR3 DNA follows: TGTGCCAGCAGCCTGACCGGGTTAAATTCACCCCTCCACTTT. Translating it yields CASSLTGLNSPLHF. The rearrangement joins TRBV12-3 or TRBV12-4 to TRBJ1-6; D uncertain. There are 14 residues in the CDR3. V shed 6 bases and J shed 7 bases, with 13 bases lying between them.

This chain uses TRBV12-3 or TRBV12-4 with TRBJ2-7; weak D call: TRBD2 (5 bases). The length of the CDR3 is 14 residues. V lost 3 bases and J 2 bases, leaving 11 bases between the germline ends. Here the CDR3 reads CASSFSGGTYEQYF. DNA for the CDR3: TGTGCCAGCAGTTTTTCCGGAGGAACCTACGAGCAGTACTTC.

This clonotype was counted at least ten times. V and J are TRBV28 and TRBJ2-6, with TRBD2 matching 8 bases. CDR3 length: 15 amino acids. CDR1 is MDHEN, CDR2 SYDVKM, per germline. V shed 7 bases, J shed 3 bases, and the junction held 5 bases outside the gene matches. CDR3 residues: CASTPGGFGANVLTF. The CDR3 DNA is TGTGCCAGCACCCCGGGGGGGTTTGGGGCCAACGTCCTGACTTTC.